Below are 27 T cell receptor beta chains sequenced from a single sample in a study of T cell changes during pregnancy in multiple sclerosis. TCRdb keeps only in-frame clones here, not all; method: immunoSEQ multiplex PCR. The table includes about 79,000 clones, over 80% detected once. The sequencing here drew on CD4+ T cells from peripheral blood mononuclear cells, taken in the second trimester of pregnancy. The origin of the receptors is a female donor with multiple sclerosis, enrolled in a pregnancy study.

This clone appeared a single time. The V call is TRBV5-1, the J call TRBJ1-5; D ambiguous. The CDR3 sequence is 14 residues long. Germline V gene data show CDR1 as SGHRS and CDR2 as YFSETQ. With 0 bases removed from V and 3 bases from J, the gap between germline ends came to 7 bases. The CDR3 here is CASSLAPDNQPQHF. CDR3 nucleotide sequence: TGCGCCAGCAGCTTGGCGCCAGACAATCAGCCCCAGCATTTT.

The V call is TRBV5-1, the J call TRBJ1-2, with 9 bases lining up with TRBD1. Per the germline V gene, CDR1 is SGHRS and CDR2 is YFSETQ. The CDR3 sequence is 16 residues long. Trimming took 4 bases from V and 4 from J; bases not matched to a gene: 11. CDR3 nucleotides: TGCGCCAGCAGCGCGGGACAGGGAGGGAGAAGCTATGGCTACACCTTC. Protein product: CASSAGQGGRSYGYTF.

The chain links TRBV15 to TRBJ2-2, with 8 bases fitting TRBD1. Germline values: CDR1 LNHNV, CDR2 YYDKDF (reference sequence). After removal of 5 bases from V and 4 bases from J, the junction contained 3 bases not matched to a gene. The CDR3 has 14 amino acids. The chain's CDR3 is CATSRTGSTGELFF. CDR3 in DNA: TGTGCCACCAGCCGGACAGGGAGCACCGGGGAGCTGTTTTTT.

The chain uses TRBV25-1 and TRBJ1-2; D gene unclear. The V end lost 0 bases, the J end lost 5 bases, and 7 bases lay between the germline ends. Germline values: CDR1 MGHDK, CDR2 SYGVNS. The CDR3 loop spans 13 amino acids. Written as DNA, the CDR3 is TGTGCCAGCAGTGAATATGGCAGTTATGGCTACACCTTC. Translation gives CASSEYGSYGYTF.

The genes are TRBV5-4 and TRBJ2-7; TRBD1 aligns across 10 bases. The germline gives CDR1 SGHNT, CDR2 YYREEE (reference sequence). Trimming removed 2 bases from V and 4 bases from J; junction bases left unmatched: 6. The CDR3 totals 15 residues. CDR3 amino acids: CASSFKGQGIYEQYF. CDR3 bases: TGTGCCAGCAGCTTTAAGGGACAGGGGATTTACGAGCAGTACTTC.

The V gene is TRBV5-6, the J gene TRBJ2-3; TRBD2 matches at 9 bases. Germline loops: CDR1 SGHDT, CDR2 YYEEEE. J lost 3 bases, V lost 2 bases, and 10 bases had no gene match. This CDR3 spans 17 amino acids. This CDR3 reads CASSLPQGLAGTDTQYF. In nucleotides, the CDR3 is TGTGCCAGCAGCTTACCCCAGGGGCTAGCGGGAACAGATACGCAGTATTTT.

This chain uses TRBV6-5 with TRBJ1-2, with TRBD1 as a possible D gene (6 bases). Germline lookup yields CDR1 MNHEY and CDR2 SVGAGI. The CDR3 runs to 15 residues. Deletions cut 3 bases from V and 1 base from J, with 12 bases between. Here the CDR3 reads CASSYSPQGNYGYTF. The CDR3 region has the DNA TGTGCCAGCAGTTATTCCCCACAGGGTAACTATGGCTACACCTTC.

The V call is TRBV6-6, the J call TRBJ2-3; D gene ambiguous. CDR1 and CDR2 (germline): MNHNY, SVGAGI (reference sequence). V gave up 2 bases and J gave up 2 bases, with 8 bases separating them. The CDR3 sequence is 14 residues long. CDR3 coding DNA: TGTGCCAGCAGTTACGGGCCTAACACAGATACGCAGTATTTT. This encodes CASSYGPNTDTQYF.

The V and J genes are TRBV5-6 and TRBJ1-1, with no clear D. The V and J ends lost 3 bases and 7 bases respectively, with 13 bases between them. The germline V gene has CDR1 SGHDT and CDR2 YYEEEE. The length of the CDR3 is 13 residues. DNA for the CDR3: TGTGCCAGCAGCTGGACTGGACGAGGTGAAGCTTTCTTT. It specifies CASSWTGRGEAFF.

There are a few counts of this clone. Written as DNA, the CDR3 is TGTGCCAGTACAACTTCCGGGGAGCTGTTTTTT. It encodes CASTTSGELFF. The chain links TRBV19 to TRBJ2-2; D not certain. The CDR3 runs 11 residues. With 7 bases removed from V and 6 bases from J, the gap between germline ends came to 6 bases. Per the germline V gene, CDR1 is LNHDA and CDR2 is SQIVND (reference sequence).

CDR3 sequence reads: CASSLRPGTPGQYGYTF. The CDR3, as DNA: TGTGCCAGCAGCTTAAGACCCGGGACTCCCGGCCAATATGGCTACACCTTC. The chain links TRBV7-3 to TRBJ1-2; weak D call: TRBD1 (5 bases). The germline gives CDR1 SGHTA, CDR2 FQGTGA. V lost 1 base to trimming and J lost 5 bases, with 20 bases between them. This CDR3 contains 17 residues.

The chain links TRBV5-1 to TRBJ1-2, with D possibly matching TRBD1 (5 bases). The CDR3 is 16 amino acids. Germline assignment: CDR1 SGHRS and CDR2 YFSETQ. Trimming removed 1 base from V and 6 bases from J, with 19 bases in between. The CDR3 spells CASSLRGGPESHGYTF. The CDR3 DNA reads as TGCGCCAGCAGCTTGAGGGGCGGACCGGAGAGTCATGGCTACACCTTC.

This chain links TRBV7-3 with TRBJ2-1, with 11 bases matching TRBD2. The CDR3 spans 16 residues. J gave up 4 bases and V 4 bases, and 6 bases lay outside the gene matches. Germline values: CDR1 SGHTA, CDR2 FQGTGA. CDR3 sequence: CASSYRLAGYYNEQFF. Written as DNA, the CDR3 is TGTGCCAGCAGCTACCGACTAGCGGGATATTACAATGAGCAGTTCTTC.

This chain links TRBV10-3 with TRBJ2-2; TRBD2 aligns across 7 bases. Trimming cost V 5 bases and J 5 bases; bases outside gene matches: 2. The CDR3 consists of 13 residues. The germline CDR1 and CDR2 sequences are ENHRY and SYGVKD. DNA of the CDR3: TGTGCCATCAGTCTCGGGGGGACCGGGGAGCTGTTTTTT. It encodes CAISLGGTGELFF.

The gene calls are TRBV2 and TRBJ1-2, with 7 bases aligning to TRBD1. This CDR3 has 15 amino acids. V lost 0 bases, J lost 5 bases, and 6 bases stayed unmatched. CDR1 and CDR2 (germline): SNHLY, FYNNEI. The CDR3 spells CASSEAQGVGYGYTF. The CDR3 coding sequence is TGTGCCAGCAGTGAAGCGCAGGGGGTTGGGTATGGCTACACCTTC.

This CDR3 is CASSRDVYRGLAEAFF. The CDR3 region has the DNA TGTGCCAGCAGCAGAGATGTGTATCGGGGGTTGGCTGAAGCTTTCTTT. The chain uses TRBV21-1 and TRBJ1-1. TRBV21-1 is assigned pseudogene status. The CDR3 sequence is 16 residues long.

The chain employs TRBV7-7 and TRBJ2-2; 8 nucleotides agree with TRBD2. From germline, CDR1 is SSHAT and CDR2 FNYEAQ (reference sequence). The CDR3 loop spans 13 amino acids. DNA of the CDR3: TGTGCTAGCGGGGAGATTGGAACCGGGGAGCTGTTTTTT. Its translation: CASGEIGTGELFF.

J is TRBJ1-5 and V is TRBV19; the D gene is possibly TRBD1 (5 bases). The CDR3 has 13 amino acids. Per germline, CDR1 LNHDA and CDR2 SQIVND (reference sequence). The CDR3 nucleotides read TGTGCTACTCAGCGGGGGAAGAATCAGCCCCAGCATTTT. Amino acids: CATQRGKNQPQHF.

Notes on this clone: Other DNA sequences within the sample encode an identical CDR3. The chain combines TRBV29-1 with TRBJ1-2, with D maybe TRBD1 (5 bases). Germline V gene sequence: CDR1 SQVTM, CDR2 ANQGSEA. The CDR3 is 14 residues long. V lost 3 bases, J lost 5 bases, and 16 bases lay in between. For the CDR3, the DNA is TGCAGCGTTGACGGACCACAGGTTTGGTATGGCTACACCTTC. Translated: CSVDGPQVWYGYTF.

The chain combines TRBV19 with TRBJ2-3, with a possible D match to TRBD2 (6 bases). Per the germline V gene, CDR1 is LNHDA and CDR2 is SQIVND (reference sequence). The CDR3 length is 15 residues. Trimming left V 3 bases short and J 0 bases short, with 10 bases between. CDR3 in DNA: TGTGCCAGTAGTATCTTCCGGGGGAGCACAGATACGCAGTATTTT. Protein product: CASSIFRGSTDTQYF.

The gene calls are TRBV5-4 and TRBJ2-7; 8 bases fit TRBD1. Germline lookup yields CDR1 SGHNT and CDR2 YYREEE (reference sequence). With V trimmed by 4 bases and J by 5 bases, 11 bases remained unmatched. This CDR3 contains 15 residues. CDR3 coding DNA: TGTGCCAGCAGCCCAGGACAGGGCCGACCCAACGAGCAGTACTTC. Protein product: CASSPGQGRPNEQYF. Variable domain in full (rest from reference TRBV5-4 and TRBJ2-7): ETGVTQSPTHLIKTRGQQVTLRCSSQSGHNTVSWYQQALGQGPQFIFQYYREEENGRGNFPPRFSGLQFPNYSSELNVNALELDDSALYLCASSPGQGRPNEQYFGPGTRLTVT.

The chain links TRBV5-6 to TRBJ1-6; D is possibly TRBD1 (6 bases). CDR1 and CDR2 (germline): SGHDT, YYEEEE. CDR3 length equals 16 residues. Trimming cost V 3 bases and J 6 bases, with 16 bases left between them. CDR3 amino acids: CASSYYDRSFNSPLHF. The CDR3 DNA is TGTGCCAGCAGCTACTATGACAGGAGTTTTAATTCACCCCTCCACTTT.

The J gene is TRBJ2-2, the V gene TRBV15; 9 nucleotides agree with TRBD1. Trimming removed 4 bases from V and 6 bases from J; junction bases left unmatched: 3. The germline gives CDR1 LNHNV, CDR2 YYDKDF (reference sequence). The CDR3 length is 14 residues. The CDR3: CATSTRDRAGELFF. The CDR3 coding sequence is TGTGCCACCAGCACCCGGGACAGGGCCGGGGAGCTGTTTTTT.

This chain uses TRBV7-6 with TRBJ2-3; 8 bases are shared with TRBD2. Trimming took 1 base from V and 3 from J; bases not matched to a gene: 9. The V gene's germline CDR1 is SGHVS and CDR2 FNYEAQ. The CDR3 loop spans 17 amino acids. The CDR3 loop reads CASSLGTSKSVTDTQYF. The CDR3 nucleotides read TGTGCCAGCAGCTTAGGGACTAGCAAGAGTGTTACAGATACGCAGTATTTT.

The rearrangement joins TRBV28 to TRBJ2-5; D gene unclear. V lost 2 bases, J lost 5 bases, and 6 bases lay in between. The CDR3 is made up of 12 amino acids. Germline CDR1 is MDHEN and CDR2 is SYDVKM. In nucleotides, the CDR3 is TGTGCCAGCAGTTTACCCGGGGAGACCCAGTACTTC. Residues: CASSLPGETQYF.

The rearrangement joins TRBV2 to TRBJ2-5, with D perhaps TRBD2 (7 bases). The germline V and J ends were trimmed by 7 bases and 5 bases, with 17 bases remaining between them. The CDR3 consists of 14 residues. Germline V gene data show CDR1 as SNHLY and CDR2 as FYNNEI. The CDR3 is CASTLQGRGETQYF. The CDR3 region has the DNA TGTGCCAGCACGCTCCAGGGGCGGGGGGAGACCCAGTACTTC.

The chain has TRBV18 and TRBJ1-6, with 9 bases aligning to TRBD1. The V gene's germline CDR1 is KGHSH and CDR2 LQKENI. The CDR3 is 16 residues long. Germline trimming cut 3 bases from V and 9 bases from J; bases unmatched to any gene: 9. CDR3 loop: CASSPTTGGSVSPLHF. The CDR3 coding sequence is TGTGCCAGCTCACCTACGACAGGGGGAAGTGTTTCACCCCTCCACTTT.